A selection of T cell receptor beta chains follows, all from one sample in a study of blood T cells in healthy people across ages. In TCRdb, the 5' RACE reads were re-called with MiXCR into one record per CDR3 protein. The table has about 640,000 distinct CDR3 sequences, approximately 30% seen once. The material sequenced was blood. The receptors originated from an elderly woman in good health. CDR3s include the opening cysteine and the closing phenylalanine or tryptophan. D genes are given only for firm matches. Not every row has a clone size; where given, it reads once, few, many or a size class.

.	TRBJ1-1	14	.	TRBV10-3	CAISESFMNTEAFF	TGTGCCATCAGTGAGTCGTTTATGAACACTGAAGCTTTCTTT
.	TRBJ2-1	17	TRBD2	TRBV4-3	CASSQDLGTSVNNEQFF	TGCGCCAGCAGCCAAGATCTCGGGACTAGCGTCAACAATGAGCAGTTCTTC
.	TRBJ2-3	14	.	TRBV27	CASRWGRVTDTQYF	TGTGCCAGCAGATGGGGTCGGGTCACAGATACGCAGTATTTT
many	TRBJ1-2	13	.	TRBV4-3	CASSQEGQYGYTF	TGCGCCAGCAGCCAAGAGGGGCAGTATGGCTACACCTTC
.	TRBJ2-3	17	TRBD2	TRBV20-1	CSARDPSSGGTSDTQYF	TGCAGTGCTAGAGACCCCTCTAGCGGGGGGACCTCAGATACGCAGTATTTT
many	TRBJ2-1	15	TRBD2	TRBV6-1	CASTSLAGGPNEQFF	TGTGCCAGCACCAGTCTAGCGGGGGGGCCCAATGAGCAGTTCTTC
.	TRBJ1-4	16	.	TRBV7-2	CASSLAPRLGREKLFF	TGTGCCAGCAGCTTAGCCCCTCGGCTGGGTCGGGAAAAACTGTTTTTT
.	TRBJ1-2	13	.	TRBV6-5	CASRPGRDYGYTF	TGTGCCAGCAGGCCGGGGAGGGATTATGGCTACACCTTC
few	TRBJ2-5	13	.	TRBV27	CASRGAGWDEQYF	TGCGCCAGCAGAGGAGCGGGTTGGGATGAGCAGTACTTC
.	TRBJ2-7	16	.	TRBV10-3	CAISEESSRLIYEQYF	TGTGCCATCAGTGAGGAGTCCAGTCGTCTGATCTACGAGCAGTACTTC
.	TRBJ2-5	15	TRBD1	TRBV2	CASSVGTGLSETQYF	TGTGCCAGCAGTGTTGGGACAGGGTTGTCGGAGACCCAGTACTTC
many	TRBJ2-7	13	.	TRBV7-3	CASSLGRQYEQYF	TGTGCCAGCAGCTTAGGACGGCAGTACGAGCAGTACTTC
few	TRBJ2-7	13	.	TRBV30	CAWSERRPYEQYF	TGTGCCTGGAGTGAAAGGAGACCCTACGAGCAGTACTTC
.	TRBJ1-4	14	TRBD1	TRBV28	CASSLPTGGEKLFF	TGTGCCAGCAGTTTACCGACAGGGGGTGAAAAACTGTTTTTT
few	TRBJ1-4	14	TRBD1	TRBV20-1	CSAHRQGDGEKLFF	TGCAGTGCTCACCGACAGGGGGACGGTGAAAAACTGTTTTTT
many	TRBJ2-7	14	.	TRBV9	CASSERLQGHEQYF	TGTGCCAGCAGCGAGCGTCTTCAGGGCCACGAGCAGTACTTC
.	TRBJ1-1	15	.	TRBV30	CAWSPHGAGNTEAFF	TGTGCCTGGAGTCCCCACGGGGCGGGGAACACTGAAGCTTTCTTT
many	TRBJ2-7	14	.	TRBV7-8	CASREHRSSYEQYF	TGTGCCAGCAGGGAGCACAGGAGTTCCTACGAGCAGTACTTC
.	TRBJ2-1	15	TRBD1	TRBV6-4	CASSAGQGARNEQFF	TGTGCCAGCAGCGCGGGACAGGGGGCCCGCAATGAGCAGTTCTTC
few	TRBJ1-1	14	.	TRBV19	CASTLGGRNTEAFF	TGTGCCAGTACCCTCGGGGGGCGAAACACTGAAGCTTTCTTT
many	TRBJ2-7	16	TRBD2	TRBV20-1	CSARDADSGGPYEQYF	TGCAGTGCTAGAGATGCCGACAGCGGGGGTCCCTACGAGCAGTACTTC
many	TRBJ2-7	14	.	TRBV5-6	CASSVFEPLEKQYF	TGTGCCAGCAGCGTCTTCGAACCTCTAGAAAAGCAGTACTTC
.	TRBJ2-3	15	.	TRBV9	CASSVSDHSTDTQYF	TGTGCCAGCAGCGTTTCGGACCATAGCACAGATACGCAGTATTTT
many	TRBJ2-3	16	.	TRBV27	CASSPRIGVSTDTQYF	TGTGCCAGCAGTCCCCGAATTGGGGTCAGCACAGATACGCAGTATTTT
.	TRBJ2-6	14	.	TRBV27	CASSSYSGTNVLTF	TGTGCCAGCAGTTCTTACTCTGGGACCAACGTCCTGACTTTC
once	TRBJ2-7	13	TRBD1	TRBV5-1	CASSAQGAKEQYF	TGCGCCAGCTCGGCGCAGGGGGCAAAAGAGCAGTACTTC
.	TRBJ1-1	15	.	TRBV23-1	CAAHSIGAANTEAFF	TGCGCCGCCCATTCGATCGGGGCAGCGAACACTGAAGCTTTCTTT
many	TRBJ2-7	14	.	TRBV20-1	CSARDLAPTYEQYF	TGCAGTGCTAGAGATCTAGCGCCCACCTACGAGCAGTACTTC
many	TRBJ2-1	16	TRBD2	TRBV7-2	CASSLGRGGLYNEQFF	TGTGCCAGCAGCTTAGGACGGGGGGGCCTCTACAATGAGCAGTTCTTC
.	TRBJ1-1	16	TRBD1	TRBV20-1	CSARGDRGNTPTEAFF	TGCAGTGCTAGAGGGGACAGGGGGAACACTCCCACTGAAGCTTTCTTT
many	TRBJ2-5	17	TRBD2	TRBV2	CASSEALLAGGHETQYF	TGTGCCAGCAGTGAAGCGCTACTAGCGGGGGGGCACGAGACCCAGTACTTC
many	TRBJ2-4	14	.	TRBV2	CASSGSTGSYIQYF	TGTGCCAGCAGTGGTTCGACGGGGTCATACATTCAGTACTTC
many	TRBJ2-1	16	TRBD2	TRBV5-1	CASSLGPSGVVDEQFF	TGCGCCAGCAGCTTGGGTCCTAGCGGGGTTGTCGATGAGCAGTTCTTC
many	TRBJ2-5	12	.	TRBV6-2/TRBV6-3	CASSQTVFLPYF	TGTGCCAGCAGTCAGACAGTTTTTCTCCCGTACTTC
.	TRBJ2-7	11	.	TRBV20-1	CSAKESYEQYF	TGCAGTGCTAAAGAGTCCTACGAGCAGTACTTC
.	TRBJ2-7	14	TRBD1	TRBV30	CAWDRTGYSYEQYF	TGTGCCTGGGACCGGACAGGATACTCCTACGAGCAGTACTTC
.	TRBJ1-5	16	TRBD1	TRBV7-2	CASSLGTGVYEQPQHF	TGTGCCAGCAGCCTAGGGACAGGGGTTTACGAGCAGCCCCAGCATTTT
.	TRBJ1-2	13	.	TRBV29-1	CSVQDGYNYGYTF	TGCAGCGTCCAGGACGGATATAACTATGGCTACACCTTC
many	TRBJ2-1	15	TRBD1	TRBV27	CASRAGTDNYNEQFF	TGTGCCAGCAGGGCCGGGACAGATAATTACAATGAGCAGTTCTTC
.	TRBJ1-2	15	.	TRBV3-1	CASSEYAGDDYGYTF	TGTGCCAGCAGCGAGTATGCAGGGGACGACTATGGCTACACCTTC
few	TRBJ2-2	14	TRBD1	TRBV20-1	CSAGQGAGTGELFF	TGCAGTGCTGGACAGGGGGCCGGCACCGGGGAGCTGTTTTTT
many	TRBJ2-7	13	.	TRBV12-3/TRBV12-4	CASSLYTSYEQYF	TGTGCCAGCAGTTTGTACACCTCCTACGAGCAGTACTTC
once	TRBJ2-7	15	.	TRBV5-1	CASSPQGRSSYEQYF	TGCGCCAGCAGCCCCCAGGGTCGGAGCTCCTACGAGCAGTACTTC